Listed here are 24 T cell receptor beta chains from one sample, sequenced in a study of T-cell reconstitution after alpha-beta-depleted transplantation in children. TCRbeta library preparation incorporated unique molecular identifiers. Using its own MiXCR run on the PCR reads, TCRdb lists one record per CDR3 protein. This table holds about 830,000 distinct CDR3 sequences, about 16% found once. The sample consisted of PBMCs, mostly from graft donor cells, taken 360 days after TCRalphabeta/CD19-depleted stem cell transplant. The receptors come from a male patient younger than 18 who had a stem cell transplant for acute lymphoblastic leukemia, so the T cells may come from the graft donor.

There are a few counts of this clonotype. The chain links TRBV18 to TRBJ1-2, with 7 positions matching TRBD1. The germline V gene has CDR1 KGHSH and CDR2 LQKENI. J was trimmed by 5 bases and V by 1 base; bases with no gene match: 7. This CDR3 region has 15 residues. The CDR3 sequence is CASSPQEGAKYGYTF. The CDR3 DNA reads TGTGCCAGCTCACCACAAGAGGGGGCGAAGTATGGCTACACCTTC. The full variable domain, in which reference TRBV18 and TRBJ1-2 provide the parts outside the CDR3, is NAGVMQNPRHLVRRRGQEARLRCSPMKGHSHVYWYRQLPEEGLKFMVYLQKENIIDESGMPKERFSAEFPKEGPSILRIQQVVRGDSAAYFCASSPQEGAKYGYTFGSGTRLTVV.

The chain employs TRBV25-1 and TRBJ1-1; 7 nucleotides align to TRBD1. V shed 5 bases, J shed 0 bases, and the junction held 6 bases outside the gene matches. The germline CDR1 and CDR2 sequences are MGHDK and SYGVNS. There are 15 residues in the CDR3. The CDR3 sequence: CASSQRDRVNTEAFF. CDR3 sequence (DNA): TGTGCCAGCAGTCAGCGGGACAGAGTGAACACTGAAGCTTTCTTT.

The gene calls are TRBV5-1 and TRBJ2-3; 8 bases are shared with TRBD2. The J segment lost 4 bases and the V segment lost 0 bases, leaving 4 bases of the junction unmatched. In germline, CDR1 is SGHRS, CDR2 YFSETQ. There are 15 residues in the CDR3. CDR3 sequence (DNA): TGCGCCAGCAGCTTGGAGCCTAGCGGGTCAGATACGCAGTATTTT. Translating gives CASSLEPSGSDTQYF.

CDR3: CASSFSVLHSTDTQYF. In nucleotides, the CDR3 is TGTGCCAGCAGTTTTAGTGTCTTACACAGCACAGATACGCAGTATTTT. V and J are TRBV12-3 or TRBV12-4 and TRBJ2-3; D unresolved. The CDR3 extends over 16 amino acids. V lost 3 bases to trimming and J lost 0 bases, with 13 bases between them.

The genes are TRBV18 and TRBJ2-5, with D possibly matching TRBD1 (6 bases). Germline V gene lookup returns CDR1 KGHSH and CDR2 LQKENI. V was pared by 2 bases and J by 3 bases, with 22 bases between. The CDR3 contains 18 residues. CDR3 in amino acids: CASSPFFLPGQQKETQYF. The CDR3 nucleotides are TGTGCCAGCTCACCATTCTTCCTACCGGGACAACAAAAAGAGACCCAGTACTTC.

This clonotype was seen more than once but under ten times. The chain recombines TRBV29-1 with TRBJ2-7; a possible D gene is TRBD1 (5 bases). Trimming removed 1 base from V and 4 bases from J, with 14 bases in between. Germline assignment: CDR1 SQVTM and CDR2 ANQGSEA. The CDR3 spans 14 residues. The chain's CDR3 is CSVEGQSKGYEQYF. CDR3 nucleotide sequence: TGCAGCGTTGAAGGGCAGTCCAAGGGGTACGAGCAGTACTTC.

Only a few counts were recorded for this clonotype. The rearrangement uses TRBV5-1 and TRBJ2-1; TRBD2 matches at 12 bases. V shed 2 bases, J shed 11 bases, and the junction held 11 bases outside the gene matches. The CDR3 covers 16 residues. Germline CDR1 and CDR2: SGHRS and YFSETQ. The CDR3, as DNA: TGCGCCAGCAGCTTAAATACCGGGACTAGCGGGCCCAAGCAGTTCTTC. Encoded protein: CASSLNTGTSGPKQFF.

This clonotype has more than one count but fewer than ten. The chain has TRBV3-1 and TRBJ2-2, with TRBD1 matching over 9 bases. V shed 5 bases and J 4 bases; nucleotides not matched to a gene: 11. Germline CDR1 is LGHDT and CDR2 is YNNKEL (reference sequence). This CDR3 spans 17 amino acids. In nucleotides, the CDR3 is TGTGCCAGCAGCTCCTTTTGGGACAGGGTAGTCACCGGGGAGCTGTTTTTT. It translates to CASSSFWDRVVTGELFF.

This clonotype was counted between two and nine times. The V gene is TRBV7-8, the J gene TRBJ1-2, with D possibly matching TRBD1 (6 bases). The CDR3 is 16 amino acids. The germline V gene has CDR1 SGHVS and CDR2 FQNEAQ. V dropped 1 base and J dropped 4 bases, with 16 bases sitting between them. The chain's CDR3 is CASSLGRQGPRYGYTF. CDR3 nucleotides: TGTGCCAGCAGCTTAGGTCGGCAGGGGCCACGCTATGGCTACACCTTC.

This clonotype was seen more than once but under ten times. The chain couples TRBV20-1 to TRBJ2-2; 11 nucleotides align to TRBD2. The junction had 13 bases not matched to a gene; V was cut back by 5 bases and J by 8 bases. CDR1 and CDR2 (germline): DFQATT, SNEGSKA (reference sequence). The length of the CDR3 is 16 residues. The CDR3 protein is CSAPPLAGGLMGELFF. CDR3 coding DNA: TGCAGTGCTCCACCATTAGCGGGAGGGCTTATGGGGGAGCTGTTTTTT.

This clonotype appeared a few times. The genes are TRBV6-2 or TRBV6-3 and TRBJ2-2; tentative D call: TRBD2 (5 bases). The CDR3 totals 15 residues. V lost 7 bases, J lost 3 bases, and 15 bases lay in between. Germline assignment: CDR1 MNHEY and CDR2 SVGEGT. The CDR3 here is CASTRPGRDTGELFF. CDR3 coding DNA: TGTGCCAGCACCCGTCCGGGAAGGGACACCGGGGAGCTGTTTTTT.

In DNA form, the CDR3 reads TGCGCCAGCAGCCTGACTACGGAGGAGCAGTTCTTC. Protein product: CASSLTTEEQFF. The genes are TRBV5-1 and TRBJ2-1, with D tentatively TRBD2 (5 bases). This CDR3 region has 12 residues. CDR1 and CDR2 from the germline V gene are SGHRS and YFSETQ. Trimming took 4 bases from V and 10 from J, leaving 12 bases between them. Combining the CDR3 with reference TRBV5-1 and TRBJ2-1 gives the whole variable domain KAGVTQTPRYLIKTRGQQVTLSCSPISGHRSVSWYQQTPGQGLQFLFEYFSETQRNKGNFPGRFSGRQFSNSRSEMNVSTLELGDSALYLCASSLTTEEQFFGPGTRLTVL.

The rearrangement uses TRBV15 and TRBJ2-3, with D possibly being TRBD2 (5 bases). The CDR3 extends over 14 amino acids. Germline CDR1 is LNHNV and CDR2 is YYDKDF (reference sequence). The V end was cut by 0 bases, the J end by 5 bases, with 9 bases between. The CDR3 reads CATSREGGIDTQYF. CDR3 in DNA: TGTGCCACCAGCAGAGAAGGAGGCATAGATACGCAGTATTTT. Together with reference TRBV15 and TRBJ2-3, the CDR3 gives the full variable domain: DAMVIQNPRYQVTQFGKPVTLSCSQTLNHNVMYWYQQKSSQAPKLLFHYYDKDFNNEADTPDNFQSRRPNTSFCFLDIRSPGLGDTAMYLCATSREGGIDTQYFGPGTRLTVL.

This clonotype was seen only a few times. This chain uses TRBV5-1 with TRBJ1-1; D perhaps matches TRBD1 (5 bases). The V gene's germline CDR1 is SGHRS and CDR2 YFSETQ. V was pared by 2 bases and J by 1 base, with 12 bases between. The CDR3 runs 15 residues. CDR3 loop: CASSFLRQRNTEAFF. CDR3 DNA: TGCGCCAGCAGCTTCCTGAGACAGAGGAACACTGAAGCTTTCTTT.

This clonotype was found a few times. The genes are TRBV20-1 and TRBJ2-7; 9 bases align to TRBD2. Trimming cost V 6 bases and J 1 base; bases outside gene matches: 10. Germline loops: CDR1 DFQATT, CDR2 SNEGSKA (reference sequence). This CDR3 contains 15 residues. The CDR3 protein is CSAKMREGISYEQYF. The CDR3 DNA follows: TGCAGTGCCAAGATGCGGGAGGGGATATCCTACGAGCAGTACTTC.

This clonotype came up a few times. The chain employs TRBV7-8 and TRBJ2-5; 9 bases are shared with TRBD1. CDR1 is SGHVS and CDR2 is FQNEAQ in the germline V gene. The CDR3 covers 16 residues. Trimming removed 4 bases from V and 5 bases from J; junction bases left unmatched: 11. The CDR3 nucleotides are TGTGCCAGCAGCTATAACAGGGGGCTAGAGTTGGAGACCCAGTACTTC. This gives the protein CASSYNRGLELETQYF. Supplemented by reference TRBV7-8 and TRBJ2-5, the full variable domain reads GAGVSQSPRYKVAKRGQDVALRCDPISGHVSLFWYQQALGQGPEFLTYFQNEAQLDKSGLPSDRFFAERPEGSVSTLKIQRTQQEDSAVYLCASSYNRGLELETQYFGPGTRLLVL.

This clonotype was observed at least ten times. The chain employs TRBV7-2 and TRBJ1-2; the match to TRBD1 covers 9 bases. V shed 7 bases, J shed 1 base, and the junction held 7 bases outside the gene matches. This CDR3 region has 15 residues. CDR1 and CDR2 (germline): SGHTA, FQGNSA. The CDR3 sequence is CASTQGQGLNYGYTF. CDR3 sequence (DNA): TGTGCCAGCACCCAAGGACAGGGGCTTAACTATGGCTACACCTTC.

V is TRBV24-1 and J is TRBJ2-7; the D gene is possibly TRBD2 (5 bases). The V gene's germline CDR1 is KGHDR and CDR2 SFDVKD. The CDR3 runs to 16 residues. V lost 2 bases, J lost 0 bases, and 13 bases lay in between. The CDR3 DNA sequence: TGTGCCACCAGTGATTCCGGGATTACGGCCTCCTACGAGCAGTACTTC. Translating gives CATSDSGITASYEQYF.

Only a few counts were recorded for this clonotype. The V and J genes are TRBV24-1 and TRBJ1-5, with TRBD1 as a possible D gene (5 bases). Trimming pared 3 bases from V and 7 bases from J, leaving 24 bases between. This CDR3 is 18 amino acids long. Germline V gives CDR1 KGHDR, CDR2 SFDVKD. The CDR3 nucleotides read TGTGCCACCAGTGATCAGACTTCCGGGACGGCGAGGTGCCAGCCCCAGCATTTT. This translates into CATSDQTSGTARCQPQHF.

This chain's CDR3 is CASSPQRGALYNEQFF. As DNA, the CDR3 is TGTGCCAGCAGCCCCCAAAGAGGGGCGCTTTACAATGAGCAGTTCTTC. V and J are TRBV7-8 and TRBJ2-1; tentatively, D is TRBD1 or TRBD2 (5 bases each). Germline V gene sequence: CDR1 SGHVS, CDR2 FQNEAQ. The CDR3 is 16 residues long. Between the trimmed V and J ends, which lost 5 bases and 4 bases, there was a span of 18 bases. The full variable domain, with the rest looked up from reference TRBV7-8 and TRBJ2-1, is GAGVSQSPRYKVAKRGQDVALRCDPISGHVSLFWYQQALGQGPEFLTYFQNEAQLDKSGLPSDRFFAERPEGSVSTLKIQRTQQEDSAVYLCASSPQRGALYNEQFFGPGTRLTVL.

The chain carries TRBV11-1 and TRBJ2-6; TRBD1 is a possible D gene (6 bases). The CDR3 spans 18 residues. In germline, CDR1 is SGHAT, CDR2 FQDESV (reference sequence). The V end was cut by 2 bases, the J end by 0 bases, with 14 bases between. For the CDR3, the DNA is TGTGCCAGCAGCTTAATTGGCAGGGGCATCTCTGGGGCCAACGTCCTGACTTTC. Translation: CASSLIGRGISGANVLTF.

V and J are TRBV28 and TRBJ2-2; 12 bases map to TRBD2. J lost 4 bases, V lost 2 bases, and 8 bases had no gene match. Germline assignment: CDR1 MDHEN and CDR2 SYDVKM. CDR3 size: 18 residues. In DNA form, the CDR3 reads TGTGCCAGCAGTTTACCCCTCCTAGCGGGAGGGGGCACCGGGGAGCTGTTTTTT. Translating it yields CASSLPLLAGGGTGELFF.

V usage is TRBV5-1 and J usage is TRBJ2-6; TRBD1 might be the D (5 bases). CDR1 is SGHRS, CDR2 YFSETQ, per germline. The V gene lost 3 bases and the J gene lost 4 bases, with 11 bases spanning the gap. The length of the CDR3 is 15 residues. The CDR3: CASSSGPRGANVLTF. The DNA of the CDR3 is TGCGCCAGCAGCTCAGGGCCTAGGGGGGCCAACGTCCTGACTTTC. The full variable domain, in which reference TRBV5-1 and TRBJ2-6 provide the parts outside the CDR3, is KAGVTQTPRYLIKTRGQQVTLSCSPISGHRSVSWYQQTPGQGLQFLFEYFSETQRNKGNFPGRFSGRQFSNSRSEMNVSTLELGDSALYLCASSSGPRGANVLTFGAGSRLTVL.

This rearrangement joins TRBV19 to TRBJ2-7; possibly TRBD1 for D (5 bases). Germline CDR1 is LNHDA and CDR2 is SQIVND (reference sequence). The CDR3 is 15 residues long. V lost 4 bases and J lost 2, with 15 bases in between. CDR3 coding DNA: TGTGCCAGTAGTACTACTACAGGTCCCACCTACGAGCAGTACTTC. Protein product: CASSTTTGPTYEQYF.